This TCR beta chain is drawn from a study of shared clonotypes between healthy human individuals (TCRdb year 2020). Study-wide context: A couple of women and a few men aged 18 to 49 years were included in the cohort. Per donor, three plates each were used for CD4 naive and CD4 memory, two for CD8 naive, and one for CD8 memory. Blood TCR repertoires of 5 or 6 healthy adults were deeply sequenced to estimate repertoire size and the extent of clonotype sharing between individuals. To increase sequencing depth and limit assay-specific biases, TCR repertoire library preparation and sequencing were carried out by different laboratories using diverse techniques. Leukapheresis yielded between about 0.94 and 8.9 billion PBMCs per donor.

CD8 naive samples consisted of CD45RO-negative cells that were positively selected for CCR7, yielding a CD45RA+CCR7+ population without TemRA cells. The donors were healthy, HIV-negative adults who had no recently reported acute infections or vaccinations. All donors were Caucasian adults living in Nashville, Tennessee, USA. Blood was obtained by leukapheresis, after which PBMCs were separated by Ficoll-Histopaque density gradient centrifugation and cryopreserved in liquid nitrogen vapor phase. Analytical flow cytometry was used to check the purity and quantity of each magnetically sorted T cell population. Genomic DNA was isolated from every sorted fraction and measured by UV absorbance on a Nanodrop 2000c. TCR CDR3 regions were amplified from genomic DNA by multiplex PCR using the deep immunoSEQ assay. Genomic DNA extracted from each cell subset was distributed evenly over all wells of several immunoSEQ 96-well plates, and each plate served as one replicate. For sorted subsets, 200 to 250 ng genomic DNA, equal to approximately 30,000 T cell genomes, was loaded into each replicate PCR. Purified libraries were measured with a Qubit 3.0 fluorometer, size-checked on a Bioanalyzer 2100, and measured again with the KAPA Library Quantification kit. A separate single-read 150-cycle Illumina NextSeq 550 flow cell was used to sequence each immunoSEQ 96-well plate. In the original analysis: Because the immunoSEQ output included only junctional sequences and no quality scores, the filtering could not be the same as the filtering used for full-length reads. To assign V/J genes and CDR3, sequences were annotated against IMGT germline references using PyIR, a Python wrapper for IgBLAST v1.9. Reads with weak V/J assignments (E-value above 1e-6), missing CDR3, stop codons, out-of-frame junctions, or ambiguous translated residues were removed. V3J clonotypes were defined by identical inferred V gene, J gene, and CDR3 amino acid sequence. To compute the percentage overlap between repertoires, the number of shared unique clonotypes was divided by the size of the smaller repertoire. RTK rarefaction, the Chao1 estimator, and Recon v2.1 estimates of unobserved clonotypes were used to assess repertoire richness. OLGA was used to compute generation probabilities for all TCRbeta clonotypes that the gDNA method yielded from a handful of donors. TCRdb stores this immuneACCESS table with in-frame sequences only. Part of the clones is absent; in the studies checked, under half of the shortfall reflects unresolved V genes, and no reason is known for the rest. D and trimming come from the DNA, and the V and J calls and clone size come from that table. The sample table lists about 600,000 clones, 95% to 98% of them with a count of one. The ten largest clones capture 0.3% of the sample.

Results the study describes overall, beyond this receptor: Sampling was limited to blood, and TCR repertoires in tissue likely differ from TCR repertoires in blood. Naive subsets generally had larger estimated clonotype richness than memory subsets did. Approximately 4.8% of naive CD4, 3.5% of naive CD8, 2.3% of memory CD4, and around 0.42% of memory CD8 clonotypes were shared across four donors. Pairwise subsampling led to the expectation that sequencing depth would affect the degree of clonotype sharing among donors. Because the study included a small number of donors, the genetic and exposure-history diversity represented was limited. Rarefaction of sorted-subset datasets indicated incomplete sequencing despite the large sequencing depth. Higher generation probabilities were observed for clonotypes shared by all four sorted-subset donors than for non-shared clonotypes.

Counted from cysteine to phenylalanine, this CDR3 has 13 amino acids. CDR3 DNA only is kept here, 39 bases in frame from base 1. Taken from the germline V gene, the CDR1 and CDR2 loops are MGHRA and YSYEKL. Between the V and J ends, shortened by 0 bases and 4 bases respectively, the junction contains 4 bases. With respect to this clone: Its cognate antigen has yet to be identified. No base qualities exist here, and no much larger clone lies one base off it.

The sample comprised naive CD8+ T cells sorted from blood. The intended sense of this specimen's cell subset or site label: CD45RA+CCR7+. The chain is made from TRBV4-1 and TRBJ1-5; no D segment can be confidently identified. This receptor was taken from a man aged 25-40 years in good health. The sequence in DNA is TGCGCCAGCAGCCAAGACTGGAATCAGCCCCAGCATTTT. It is translated as CASSQDWNQPQHF.